What follows are 25 T cell receptor beta chains derived from one specimen sequenced in a study of blood T cell repertoires in COVID-19 (dated by TCRdb to 2018 to 2020). Receptor amplification or capture employed the immunoSEQ multiplex PCR assay. The clones in this table, taken by TCRdb from immuneACCESS, are in-frame only. Not every clone is retained; where verified, under half of the shortfall comes from an unresolved V gene, and the cause of the rest is unknown. The sample records approximately 34,000 clones, approximately 81% of which are singletons. About 3% of the sample belongs to the ten largest clones. Sequenced: peripheral blood. The receptors come from a man in his 70s with COVID-19, enrolled during active disease.

This clone occurred a few times. This chain connects TRBV24-1 to TRBJ1-2; D may be TRBD1 (5 bases). Between the trimmed V and J ends, which lost 2 bases and 4 bases, there was a span of 16 bases. Per the germline V gene, CDR1 is KGHDR and CDR2 is SFDVKD. The CDR3 has 16 amino acids. The CDR3 sequence is CATSDSQTEMFYGYTF. For the CDR3, the DNA is TGTGCCACCAGTGATTCGCAGACAGAGATGTTCTATGGCTACACCTTC.

In this sample, this clone turned up once. V and J are TRBV7-2 and TRBJ2-7; the D gene is possibly TRBD1 (6 bases). The CDR3 runs to 16 residues. Germline assignment: CDR1 SGHTA and CDR2 FQGNSA. The ends were cut back, 5 bases at V and 2 bases at J, with 19 bases in the middle. The CDR3 here is CASSGTLTSGAYEQYF. Here the CDR3 DNA reads TGTGCCAGCAGCGGTACCCTCACCTCAGGGGCCTACGAGCAGTACTTC.

This clone was observed once. The chain recombines TRBV9 with TRBJ2-1; 11 nucleotides line up with TRBD2. Germline V gene data show CDR1 as SGDLS and CDR2 as YYNGEE. This CDR3 comprises 18 residues. With 3 bases clipped from V and 6 bases from J, the junction kept 14 bases outside the gene matches. CDR3 sequence reads: CASSGHPVAGGQGNEQFF. CDR3 DNA: TGTGCCAGCAGCGGGCATCCGGTAGCGGGAGGGCAAGGCAATGAGCAGTTCTTC.

This sequence joins TRBV4-1 and TRBJ1-1; 9 bases are shared with TRBD1. The junction had 9 bases not matched to a gene; V was cut back by 6 bases and J by 1 base. CDR1 is MGHRA, CDR2 YSYEKL, per germline. CDR3 length: 16 residues. Here the CDR3 DNA reads TGCGCCAGCAGACCCCCCTGGGACAGGGAGAACACTGAAGCTTTCTTT. Protein: CASRPPWDRENTEAFF.

This chain joins TRBV5-1 and TRBJ1-1, with 9 bases that match TRBD1. The CDR3 has 16 amino acids. The trim removed 0 bases at V and 4 bases at J, leaving 7 bases unmatched. The germline V gene has CDR1 SGHRS and CDR2 YFSETQ. CDR3 sequence reads: CASSLGDRVSGTEAFF. In nucleotides, the CDR3 is TGCGCCAGCAGCTTGGGGGACAGGGTGAGTGGCACTGAAGCTTTCTTT.

This chain connects TRBV4-2 to TRBJ1-2; D gene uncertain. V was pared by 1 base and J by 2 bases, with 11 bases between. Germline CDR1 is LGHNA and CDR2 is YNFKEQ. This CDR3 has 15 residues. For the CDR3, the DNA is TGTGCCAGCAGCCAAGCGACTAACGTAAACTATGGCTACACCTTC. Its protein is CASSQATNVNYGYTF.

The rearrangement links TRBV5-1 to TRBJ2-4; 9 bases are shared with TRBD1. The CDR3 sequence is 16 residues long. The junction had 4 bases not matched to a gene; V was cut back by 1 base and J by 2 bases. Germline CDR1 SGHRS, CDR2 YFSETQ. CDR3 coding DNA: TGCGCCAGCAGCTTGTCCGACAGGGGGACCAAAAACATTCAGTACTTC. This codes for CASSLSDRGTKNIQYF.

The chain carries TRBV5-4 and TRBJ2-7; 9 nucleotides align to TRBD1. This CDR3 spans 14 amino acids. Germline values: CDR1 SGHNT, CDR2 YYREEE (reference sequence). Trimming cost V 4 bases and J 8 bases; bases outside gene matches: 10. CDR3 region: CASSARQGESKQYF. For the CDR3, the DNA is TGTGCCAGCAGCGCGCGACAGGGGGAGAGCAAGCAGTACTTC.

The CDR3 bases are TGTGCCAGCTCACCATGGACAGGCTCGGGAAACACCATATATTTT. Translated, it gives CASSPWTGSGNTIYF. The gene calls are TRBV18 and TRBJ1-3; 7 positions agree with TRBD1. The CDR3 has 15 residues. Germline-derived CDR1 and CDR2 are KGHSH and LQKENI. Unmatched junction bases numbered 5, after V lost 2 bases and J lost 4 bases.

The rearrangement links TRBV28 to TRBJ1-2, with TRBD1 identical over 7 bases. Germline CDR1 is MDHEN and CDR2 is SYDVKM. This CDR3 is 13 amino acids long. After removal of 2 bases from V and 8 bases from J, the junction contained 5 bases not matched to a gene. The CDR3 nucleotides are TGTGCCAGCAGTTTAGGGTCAGGGGGAGGCTACACCTTC. Protein product: CASSLGSGGGYTF.

The chain employs TRBV6-5 and TRBJ1-2, with D possibly TRBD1 on 6 matching bases. The V gene's germline CDR1 is MNHEY and CDR2 SVGAGI. V was trimmed by 6 bases and J by 4 bases, leaving 12 bases between them. The CDR3 length is 13 residues. In nucleotides, the CDR3 is TGTGCCAGCAGATACAGGGCGGGCTATGGCTACACCTTC. It is translated as CASRYRAGYGYTF.

The chain combines TRBV27 with TRBJ2-1, with TRBD2 matching 11 bases. CDR3 size: 15 residues. Trimming cost V 9 bases and J 4 bases; bases outside gene matches: 8. Germline V gene sequence: CDR1 MNHEY, CDR2 SMNVEV (reference sequence). The CDR3 coding sequence is TGTGCCAGTCAAAGGGGACTAGCGGATTACAATGAGCAGTTCTTC. Translation gives CASQRGLADYNEQFF.

This rearrangement joins TRBV20-1 to TRBJ1-2; the D is unclear. V lost 7 bases, J lost 9 bases, and 15 bases lay in between. The germline gives CDR1 DFQATT, CDR2 SNEGSKA (reference sequence). CDR3 length: 11 residues. This CDR3 is CSGIKHNRYTF. The CDR3 DNA sequence: TGCAGTGGTATAAAACACAACCGCTACACCTTC.

The chain carries TRBV28 and TRBJ2-7; D ambiguous. The germline V gene has CDR1 MDHEN and CDR2 SYDVKM. This CDR3 has 16 amino acids. The ends were cut back, 8 bases at V and 4 bases at J, with 24 bases in the middle. The CDR3 spells CASSSWALPPLYEQYF. CDR3 DNA: TGTGCCAGCTCTTCCTGGGCCCTCCCCCCGCTTTACGAGCAGTACTTC.

This chain joins TRBV5-1 and TRBJ1-1, with D tentatively TRBD1 (6 bases). Germline values: CDR1 SGHRS, CDR2 YFSETQ. Between the trimmed V and J ends, which lost 0 bases and 4 bases, there was a span of 13 bases. CDR3 length equals 15 residues. CDR3 protein: CASSLGNAGVTEAFF. Written as DNA, the CDR3 is TGCGCCAGCAGCTTGGGGAATGCAGGGGTCACTGAAGCTTTCTTT.

V and J are TRBV11-3 and TRBJ1-5; the D gene is possibly TRBD1 (6 bases). The V end lost 4 bases, the J end lost 9 bases, and 22 bases lay between the germline ends. Per germline, CDR1 SGHNT and CDR2 YENEEA. The CDR3 has 16 amino acids. The CDR3 loop is CASSSGGALGSGPQHF. The CDR3 DNA reads TGTGCCAGCAGCTCGGGGGGGGCCCTAGGATCAGGGCCCCAGCATTTT.

The genes are TRBV6-4 and TRBJ2-7, with D possibly matching TRBD1 (6 bases). This CDR3 is 15 amino acids long. Trimming stripped 7 bases from V and 2 bases from J, with 18 bases between. Germline V gives CDR1 MRHNA, CDR2 SNTAGT. CDR3 residues: CASNKVGTRAYEQYF. CDR3 sequence (DNA): TGTGCCAGCAATAAAGTCGGGACAAGAGCCTACGAGCAGTACTTC.

The chain uses TRBV19 and TRBJ2-2; TRBD2 matches at 7 bases. J lost 4 bases, V lost 6 bases, and 8 bases had no gene match. The germline V gene encodes CDR1 LNHDA and CDR2 SQIVND (reference sequence). The CDR3 is made up of 15 amino acids. This chain's CDR3 is CASRKLAAGTGELFF. CDR3 DNA sequence: TGTGCCAGTAGGAAGCTAGCGGCCGGCACCGGGGAGCTGTTTTTT.

The chain combines TRBV7-2 with TRBJ2-7; the match to TRBD1 covers 8 bases. V was clipped by 7 bases and J by 2 bases; unmatched bases: 22. Germline values: CDR1 SGHTA, CDR2 FQGNSA. CDR3 length: 19 amino acids. The CDR3 spells CASNYRVGTGDSRPYEQYF. For the CDR3, the DNA is TGTGCCAGCAACTACCGTGTGGGGACAGGCGACTCTAGGCCCTACGAGCAGTACTTC.

DNA for the CDR3: TGTGCCAGTAGTAGACTAGCGGGAGCTTTTATGGATGAGCAGTTCTTC. Encoded protein: CASSRLAGAFMDEQFF. The chain recombines TRBV19 with TRBJ2-1, with TRBD2 matching over 12 bases. The CDR3 runs to 16 residues. J was trimmed by 8 bases and V by 4 bases; bases with no gene match: 9. Germline V CDR1 and CDR2: LNHDA, SQIVND (reference sequence).

This clone was observed once. The chain recombines TRBV18 with TRBJ1-1; D ambiguous. The CDR3 has 14 residues. Germline values: CDR1 KGHSH, CDR2 LQKENI. The germline V and J ends were trimmed by 5 bases and 2 bases, with 12 bases remaining between them. The CDR3 coding sequence is TGTGCCAGCTCATACCAGCAGGAAAACACTGAAGCTTTCTTT. Translated: CASSYQQENTEAFF. The full variable domain, completed using reference TRBV18 and TRBJ1-1, is NAGVMQNPRHLVRRRGQEARLRCSPMKGHSHVYWYRQLPEEGLKFMVYLQKENIIDESGMPKERFSAEFPKEGPSILRIQQVVRGDSAAYFCASSYQQENTEAFFGQGTRLTVV.

The chain combines TRBV4-2 with TRBJ2-7; D remains unclear. Per germline, CDR1 LGHNA and CDR2 YNFKEQ. The ends were cut back, 0 bases at V and 4 bases at J, with 19 bases in the middle. The CDR3 totals 17 residues. The CDR3, as DNA: TGTGCCAGCAGCCAAGAGGCTGCGGCTTTTTCCCCTTACGAGCAGTACTTC. The encoded protein is CASSQEAAAFSPYEQYF.

This sequence joins TRBV30 and TRBJ1-1, with D possibly matching TRBD1 (5 bases). V lost 1 base and J lost 5, with 14 bases in between. The germline gives CDR1 GTSNPN, CDR2 SVGIG (reference sequence). This CDR3 has 14 amino acids. The CDR3 DNA reads as TGTGCCTGGAGTGGGACCAGGGTAGGGACTGAAGCTTTCTTT. This translates into CAWSGTRVGTEAFF.

The chain employs TRBV20-1 and TRBJ2-5; TRBD2 aligns across 10 bases. TRBJ2-7 matches the DNA end more closely, so the J call is doubtful. The CDR3 is made up of 15 amino acids. Germline V gene data show CDR1 as DFQATT and CDR2 as SNEGSKA (reference sequence). For the CDR3, the DNA is TGCAGTGCTAGTCGAGCGGGAGGGCCTCCCTACGAGCAGTACTTC. Translation gives CSASRAGGPPYEQYF.

The chain employs TRBV5-1 and TRBJ2-7; the match to TRBD1 covers 8 bases. V lost 3 bases, J lost 5 bases, and 7 bases stayed unmatched. The CDR3 covers 14 residues. Germline-derived CDR1 and CDR2 are SGHRS and YFSETQ. CDR3 loop: CASSWNSQGDEQYF. Here the CDR3 DNA reads TGCGCCAGCAGCTGGAATTCACAGGGGGACGAGCAGTACTTC. The full variable domain, its missing parts supplied by reference TRBV5-1 and TRBJ2-7, is KAGVTQTPRYLIKTRGQQVTLSCSPISGHRSVSWYQQTPGQGLQFLFEYFSETQRNKGNFPGRFSGRQFSNSRSEMNVSTLELGDSALYLCASSWNSQGDEQYFGPGTRLTVT.